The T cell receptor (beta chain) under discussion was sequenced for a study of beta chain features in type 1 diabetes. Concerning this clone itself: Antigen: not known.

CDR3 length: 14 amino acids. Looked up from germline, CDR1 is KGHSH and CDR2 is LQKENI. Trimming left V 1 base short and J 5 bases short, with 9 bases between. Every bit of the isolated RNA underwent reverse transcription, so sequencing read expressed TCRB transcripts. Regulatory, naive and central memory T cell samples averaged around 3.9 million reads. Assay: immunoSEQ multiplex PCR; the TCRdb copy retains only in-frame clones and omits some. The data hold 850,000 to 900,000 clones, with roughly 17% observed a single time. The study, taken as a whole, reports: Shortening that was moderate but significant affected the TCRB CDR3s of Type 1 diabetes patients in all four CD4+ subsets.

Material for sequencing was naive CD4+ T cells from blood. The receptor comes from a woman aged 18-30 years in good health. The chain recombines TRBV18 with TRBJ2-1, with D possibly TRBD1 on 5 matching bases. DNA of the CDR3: TGTGCCAGCTCACCACTGTCGACAGACAATGAGCAGTTCTTC. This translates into CASSPLSTDNEQFF.